The 7 T cell receptor beta chains below all came from one sample that was sequenced in a study of cytomegalovirus exposure and HLA in healthy donors. The PCR made use of 60 Vbeta and 13 Jbeta primers. Repertoires were generated with immunoSEQ multiplex PCR, while TCRdb's copy carries only in-frame clones and drops some. Its table records under 45,000 clones. Sequencing input: PBMCs. These receptors originate from a male donor in good health and CMV-seronegative.

The chain links TRBV4-1 to TRBJ1-2; TRBD1 aligns across 8 bases. Unmatched junction bases numbered 22, after V lost 3 bases and J lost 7 bases. The CDR3 runs 19 residues. Germline CDR1 is MGHRA and CDR2 is YSYEKL. The CDR3 DNA reads as TGCGCCAGCAGCCACGCTCCCGGACAGGGCGCAGAGTTCATCCTTGGCTACACCTTC. As protein: CASSHAPGQGAEFILGYTF.

J is TRBJ2-5 and V is TRBV2; TRBD1 aligns across 7 bases. The CDR3 length is 14 residues. Germline V lookup: CDR1 SNHLY, CDR2 FYNNEI. Trimming cost V 3 bases and J 3 bases; bases outside gene matches: 4. CDR3: CASSDWTGKETQYF. The CDR3 bases are TGTGCCAGCAGTGATTGGACAGGAAAAGAGACCCAGTACTTC.

The chain joins TRBV13 to TRBJ1-1, with 7 bases that match TRBD1. V trimming: 4 bases; J trimming: 4 bases; junction bases outside the gene matches: 9. The CDR3 contains 15 residues. CDR1 PRHDT and CDR2 FYEKMQ come from the germline V gene (reference sequence). CDR3 loop: CASSSQTGRITEAFF. The CDR3 DNA reads TGTGCCAGCAGCTCGCAGACAGGGCGGATCACTGAAGCTTTCTTT.

The CDR3 DNA reads TGTGCCAGCAGCCAAGAGGGACAGGGGTACTGGTACGAGCAGTACTTC. Residues: CASSQEGQGYWYEQYF. The rearrangement links TRBV4-2 to TRBJ2-7, with 10 bases lining up with TRBD1. Germline CDR1 is LGHNA and CDR2 is YNFKEQ. Unmatched junction bases numbered 6, after V lost 0 bases and J lost 4 bases. CDR3 length: 16 amino acids.

CDR3 nucleotides: TGCGCCAGCAGCCGAGAGGGCGAGCCCACTGAAGCTTTCTTT. Translation gives CASSREGEPTEAFF. The chain uses TRBV4-1 and TRBJ1-1; no firm D call. The CDR3 is made up of 14 amino acids. V was trimmed by 4 bases and J by 4 bases, leaving 13 bases between them. Looked up from germline, CDR1 is MGHRA and CDR2 is YSYEKL.

The chain uses TRBV7-9 and TRBJ1-3; 7 positions agree with TRBD1. The CDR3 runs to 16 residues. The junction had 9 bases not matched to a gene; V was cut back by 5 bases and J by 2 bases. Per the germline V gene, CDR1 is SEHNR and CDR2 is FQNEAQ (reference sequence). CDR3 in DNA: TGTGCCAGCAGCCTTGTACAGACAGGGACTGGAAACACCATATATTTT. This gives the protein CASSLVQTGTGNTIYF.

This chain connects TRBV7-8 to TRBJ2-2, with 8 bases lining up with TRBD1. CDR3 length: 15 residues. Germline loops: CDR1 SGHVS, CDR2 FQNEAQ. V was clipped by 0 bases and J by 6 bases; unmatched bases: 3. This CDR3 is CASSLARTGPGELFF. The CDR3 region has the DNA TGTGCCAGCAGCTTAGCCCGGACAGGGCCCGGGGAGCTGTTTTTT.